Each of the 7 T cell receptor beta chains below was sequenced from the same sample in a study of metastatic and nonmetastatic thyroid tumors. TCRdb re-clonotyped the PCR reads via MiXCR. Here the sample spans 30,000 to 40,000 clones, roughly a fifth being singletons. Thyroid surgery was preceded by no treatment in any patient. The sample comprised blood. Receptors originate from a female donor with papillary thyroid cancer or a benign thyroid nodule (not recorded which). Some clones in this sample may be carry-over from other donors' samples.

This clone occurred a few times. V is TRBV6-1 and J is TRBJ2-7; 9 nucleotides line up with TRBD1. The V and J ends lost 7 bases and 4 bases, in that order; junction bases with no gene match: 5. CDR3 length: 13 amino acids. The germline CDR1 and CDR2 sequences are MNHNS and SASEGT. The CDR3 bases are TGTGCCAGCACGACAGGGGGAAGTTACGAGCAGTACTTC. This codes for CASTTGGSYEQYF.

This clone was recorded many times. The chain couples TRBV5-5 to TRBJ1-2; possible D gene TRBD1, 5 bases. V was trimmed by 3 bases and J by 2 bases, leaving 14 bases between them. The CDR3 is 15 amino acids. Germline loops: CDR1 SGHKS, CDR2 YYEKEE (reference sequence). In DNA, the CDR3 is TGTGCCAGCAGCTCAGCATTAGGGGCGAACTATGGCTACACCTTC. It codes for CASSSALGANYGYTF.

This clone was counted ten times or more. The chain joins TRBV7-9 to TRBJ2-3; maybe TRBD2 (7 bases). Trimming left V 1 base short and J 4 bases short, with 21 bases between. The CDR3 spans 18 residues. CDR1 and CDR2 from the germline V gene are SEHNR and FQNEAQ (reference sequence). DNA of the CDR3: TGTGCCAGCAGCTTAGGAGGTAGGGGGGGCCTACCGCCAGATACGCAGTATTTT. This codes for CASSLGGRGGLPPDTQYF.

This clone was picked up many times. The gene calls are TRBV3-1 and TRBJ2-7; D is unclear. The V gene's germline CDR1 is LGHDT and CDR2 YNNKEL (reference sequence). The CDR3 runs 15 residues. V gave up 0 bases and J gave up 0 bases, with 9 bases separating them. CDR3: CASSQDSQSSYEQYF. The DNA of the CDR3 is TGTGCCAGCAGCCAAGACAGTCAGAGCTCCTACGAGCAGTACTTC.

This clone was recorded many times. The chain combines TRBV3-1 with TRBJ1-2; D is uncertain. Trimming left V 4 bases short and J 7 bases short, with 13 bases between. The CDR3 has 13 amino acids. Germline CDR1 reads LGHDT; CDR2 reads YNNKEL (reference sequence). CDR3: CASSLSPTAGYTF. In nucleotides, the CDR3 is TGTGCCAGCAGCCTCTCGCCCACAGCTGGCTACACCTTC. The whole variable domain, remainder taken from reference TRBV3-1 and TRBJ1-2, is DTAVSQTPKYLVTQMGNDKSIKCEQNLGHDTMYWYKQDSKKFLKIMFSYNNKELIINETVPNRFSPKSPDKAHLNLHINSLELGDSAVYFCASSLSPTAGYTFGSGTRLTVV.

This clone occurred many times. The V call is TRBV2, the J call TRBJ1-2; D gene uncertain. The CDR3 covers 12 residues. V was shortened by 3 bases and J by 3 bases, with 5 bases between the two germline ends. Germline CDR1 is SNHLY and CDR2 is FYNNEI. CDR3 region: CASSEADYGYTF. CDR3 DNA sequence: TGTGCCAGCAGTGAGGCCGACTATGGCTACACCTTC.

The V gene is TRBV5-4, the J gene TRBJ1-2, with D possibly TRBD1 on 6 matching bases. Germline CDR1 reads SGHNT; CDR2 reads YYREEE (reference sequence). Trimming removed 4 bases at V and 4 bases at J, with 17 bases between. The CDR3 length is 15 residues. The CDR3 nucleotides are TGTGCCAGCAGCACCCGGGCCCAGGGGCCCTATGGCTACACCTTC. Amino acid sequence: CASSTRAQGPYGYTF.